This is a list of T cell receptor beta chains from one sample in a study of neoadjuvant anti-PD-1 for oral cavity cancer. The data were produced by immunoSEQ multiplex PCR, yet TCRdb's version contains in-frame clones alone and is incomplete. There are around 14,000 clones in the sample; approximately 70% occur only once, and more than 3% lies in the top ten. The sequencing used PBMCs, collected after nivolumab (anti-PD-1) treatment. The receptors come from a person between 40 and 85 years old with oral cavity squamous cell carcinoma. Each CDR3 is given with its conserved first and last residue. The order of the fields is CDR3 length, J gene, D gene, V gene, CDR3 protein, CDR3 DNA. A D gene is named only where the DNA matches it firmly.

15 TRBJ1-5 TRBD1 TRBV27 CASSPGTGSNQPQHF TGTGCCAGCAGTCCCGGGACAGGGAGCAATCAGCCCCAGCATTTT
16 TRBJ1-4 TRBD1 TRBV2 CASSEGTGATNEKLFF TGTGCCAGCAGTGAGGGGACAGGAGCAACTAATGAAAAACTGTTTTTT
15 TRBJ2-7 . TRBV11-3 CASSLAYGTRYEQYF TGTGCCAGCAGCTTAGCGTACGGGACAAGATACGAGCAGTACTTC
16 TRBJ1-2 . TRBV27 CASSLSIGARGYGYTF TGTGCCAGCAGTTTATCGATTGGGGCGCGGGGCTATGGCTACACCTTC
14 TRBJ1-2 . TRBV6-6 CASSDGDRNYGYTF TGTGCCAGCAGTGATGGGGACCGAAACTATGGCTACACCTTC
11 TRBJ2-7 . TRBV5-5 CASSETGSKYF TGTGCCAGCAGCGAAACGGGTAGTAAATACTTC
14 TRBJ1-5 . TRBV7-2 CASSRSSDGQPQHF TGTGCCAGCAGCCGATCCAGTGATGGTCAGCCCCAGCATTTT
16 TRBJ2-1 TRBD1 TRBV6-6 CASRLDRATNPTDPFF TGTGCCAGCAGGCTAGACAGGGCTACTAACCCAACGGACCCGTTCTTC
15 TRBJ2-5 . TRBV6-5 CASSYSLGDQETQYF TGTGCCAGCAGTTACTCCTTAGGGGACCAAGAGACCCAGTACTTC
13 TRBJ2-5 . TRBV5-1 CASSLGLGVTQYF TGCGCCAGCAGCTTGGGACTAGGTGTGACCCAGTACTTC
16 TRBJ2-7 . TRBV13 CASSSRQSGGGYEQYF TGTGCCAGCAGTTCCCGACAGAGTGGAGGCGGGTACGAGCAGTACTTC
14 TRBJ1-5 . TRBV6-1 CASSEVTGNQPQHF TGTGCCAGCAGTGAGGTAACAGGGAATCAGCCCCAGCATTTT